Shown below are 31 T cell receptor beta chains from a single sample sequenced in a study of shared clonotypes between healthy human individuals. The data were produced by immunoSEQ multiplex PCR, yet TCRdb's version contains in-frame clones alone and is incomplete. The table records 980,000 or so clones, 76% of them present only once. The source material was memory CD4+ T cells sorted from blood. Specified subset: CD45RA-negative fraction. Receptors were obtained from a man between 18 and 29 years old in good health.

This clone turned up a few times. CDR3 residues: CASSLSTGAGQTQYF. CDR3 nucleotides: TGCGCCAGCAGCTTGTCGACCGGGGCGGGTCAGACCCAGTACTTC. The rearrangement uses TRBV5-1 and TRBJ2-5; the D call may be TRBD1 or TRBD2 (5 bases each). Looked up from germline, CDR1 is SGHRS and CDR2 is YFSETQ. CDR3 length equals 15 residues. The ends were cut back, 1 base at V and 6 bases at J, with 16 bases in the middle.

The rearrangement links TRBV29-1 to TRBJ2-5; D perhaps matches TRBD1 (5 bases). V lost 7 bases and J 3 bases, leaving 15 bases between the germline ends. Germline CDR1 SQVTM, CDR2 ANQGSEA. This CDR3 is 13 amino acids long. CDR3 sequence (DNA): TGCAGCGGCGGACAAGGACCAAAAGAGACCCAGTACTTC. Its translation is CSGGQGPKETQYF.

The V and J genes are TRBV28 and TRBJ2-5; 8 nucleotides agree with TRBD1. This CDR3 has 14 residues. Germline trimming cut 6 bases from V and 3 bases from J; bases unmatched to any gene: 6. The V gene's germline CDR1 is MDHEN and CDR2 SYDVKM. The CDR3 region has the DNA TGTGCCAGCAGCCCCTGGGACAGGAAAGAGACCCAGTACTTC. It specifies CASSPWDRKETQYF.

The chain links TRBV30 to TRBJ1-1; D is uncertain. The length of the CDR3 is 14 residues. V was cut by 2 bases and J by 6 bases, with 16 bases left in between. Germline V gene sequence: CDR1 GTSNPN, CDR2 SVGIG (reference sequence). CDR3 sequence reads: CAWSQGRPGAEAFF. The CDR3 DNA reads TGTGCCTGGAGTCAAGGACGCCCCGGGGCTGAAGCTTTCTTT.

The rearrangement joins TRBV7-2 to TRBJ2-3; TRBD2 matches at 11 bases. Germline V gene data show CDR1 as SGHTA and CDR2 as FQGNSA. Trimming took 2 bases from V and 6 from J; bases not matched to a gene: 7. The CDR3 spans 16 residues. For the CDR3, the DNA is TGTGCCAGCAGCTTAAGGGGGACTAGCGGTTTGGATACGCAGTATTTT. It specifies CASSLRGTSGLDTQYF.

V gene TRBV28 combines with J gene TRBJ1-5, with D possibly TRBD1 on 5 matching bases. The germline gives CDR1 MDHEN, CDR2 SYDVKM. V lost 5 bases, J lost 0 bases, and 17 bases lay in between. The CDR3 contains 17 residues. DNA for the CDR3: TGTGCCAGCAGTCCACTGCAGGGTTTGAGTAGCAATCAGCCCCAGCATTTT. Translation: CASSPLQGLSSNQPQHF.

A few counts support this clone. This chain uses TRBV2 with TRBJ1-5; TRBD1 matches at 7 bases. CDR3 length: 14 residues. V was pared by 7 bases and J by 7 bases, with 10 bases of the junction left unmatched. Germline V lookup: CDR1 SNHLY, CDR2 FYNNEI. As DNA, the CDR3 is TGTGCCAGCAATCTAGGGGGCGGGTTCCAGCCCCAGCATTTT. It translates to CASNLGGGFQPQHF.

As for this clone: Distinct nucleotide sequences in the sample also encode this CDR3. CDR3 loop: CASSLGTVNTEAFF. In DNA form, the CDR3 reads TGTGCCAGCAGCTTAGGGACTGTGAACACTGAAGCTTTCTTT. This rearrangement joins TRBV7-2 to TRBJ1-1, with unresolved D. CDR3 length: 14 residues. Germline loops: CDR1 SGHTA, CDR2 FQGNSA. The V end lost 1 base, the J end lost 0 bases, and 6 bases lay between the germline ends.

This clone was observed once. This rearrangement joins TRBV2 to TRBJ2-4; 7 bases line up with TRBD1. The germline gives CDR1 SNHLY, CDR2 FYNNEI. V shed 7 bases and J 6 bases; nucleotides not matched to a gene: 9. The CDR3 extends over 14 amino acids. The CDR3 loop is CASKPVGQSNIQYF. DNA for the CDR3: TGTGCCAGCAAGCCGGTGGGACAGTCAAACATTCAGTACTTC.

The genes are TRBV7-2 and TRBJ1-1, with D uncertain. Looked up from germline, CDR1 is SGHTA and CDR2 is FQGNSA. Between the trimmed V and J ends, which lost 4 bases and 10 bases, there was a span of 13 bases. CDR3 length: 12 amino acids. In nucleotides, the CDR3 is TGTGCCAGCAGCTCCGACTGGGTTAGAGCTTTCTTT. This encodes CASSSDWVRAFF.

The chain joins TRBV2 to TRBJ1-2, with TRBD1 identical over 9 bases. With V trimmed by 4 bases and J by 5 bases, 5 bases remained unmatched. The CDR3 spans 14 residues. Per germline, CDR1 SNHLY and CDR2 FYNNEI. The CDR3 DNA reads as TGTGCCAGCAGTGGGGGACAGGGAAGATATGGCTACACCTTC. Its protein is CASSGGQGRYGYTF.

This chain uses TRBV7-3 with TRBJ1-4, with 9 bases lining up with TRBD1. Trimming took 5 bases from V and 3 from J; bases not matched to a gene: 7. The length of the CDR3 is 16 residues. CDR1 is SGHTA, CDR2 FQGTGA, per germline. The CDR3 region is CASSLTGGRANEKLFF. CDR3 DNA sequence: TGTGCCAGCAGCCTCACAGGGGGCAGGGCTAATGAAAAACTGTTTTTT.

The chain couples TRBV28 to TRBJ1-6, with D hard to call. The CDR3 contains 14 residues. CDR1 is MDHEN, CDR2 SYDVKM, per germline. Deletions cut 8 bases from V and 5 bases from J, with 13 bases between. CDR3 DNA sequence: TGTGCCAGCCAGTCTGCTCCAAATAATTCACCCCTCCACTTT. This sequence encodes CASQSAPNNSPLHF.

This clone showed up just a few times. The chain uses TRBV5-1 and TRBJ2-1; D is perhaps TRBD2 (5 bases). The CDR3 spans 14 residues. The germline gives CDR1 SGHRS, CDR2 YFSETQ. V was trimmed by 0 bases and J by 9 bases, leaving 13 bases between them. CDR3 amino acids: CASSLEAVATEQFF. CDR3 nucleotide sequence: TGCGCCAGCAGCTTGGAGGCGGTAGCGACTGAGCAGTTCTTC.

This chain uses TRBV10-3 with TRBJ2-7; D gene ambiguous. V was shortened by 5 bases and J by 1 base, with 12 bases between the two germline ends. The CDR3 runs to 14 residues. Germline CDR1 and CDR2: ENHRY and SYGVKD. CDR3 in amino acids: CAISRQVGSYEQYF. CDR3 bases: TGTGCCATCAGTCGTCAGGTGGGATCCTACGAGCAGTACTTC.

J is TRBJ2-1 and V is TRBV2, with a possible D match to TRBD2 (6 bases). CDR1 is SNHLY and CDR2 is FYNNEI in the germline V gene. The CDR3 is 14 residues long. The V end was cut by 3 bases, the J end by 7 bases, with 13 bases between. As DNA, the CDR3 is TGTGCCAGCAGTGACTTAGGAGGGATTAATGAGCAGTTCTTC. Translation: CASSDLGGINEQFF. Supplemented by reference TRBV2 and TRBJ2-1, the full variable domain reads EPEVTQTPSHQVTQMGQEVILRCVPISNHLYFYWYRQILGQKVEFLVSFYNNEISEKSEIFDDQFSVERPDGSNFTLKIRSTKLEDSAMYFCASSDLGGINEQFFGPGTRLTVL.

In regard to this clone: Different DNA sequences within this sample yield the same CDR3. CDR3 DNA sequence: TGTGCCAGCAGTCCCCCGGGGGGGAACACTGAAGCTTTCTTT. It encodes CASSPPGGNTEAFF. This chain links TRBV6-6 with TRBJ1-1; tentatively, D is TRBD1 (5 bases). The germline V and J ends were trimmed by 5 bases and 1 base, with 11 bases remaining between them. Germline assignment: CDR1 MNHNY and CDR2 SVGAGI (reference sequence). The CDR3 consists of 14 residues.

The chain is built from TRBV27 and TRBJ1-1, with D maybe TRBD1 (5 bases). Germline CDR1 reads MNHEY; CDR2 reads SMNVEV (reference sequence). The V end lost 5 bases, the J end lost 1 base, and 8 bases lay between the germline ends. This CDR3 has 13 amino acids. This chain's CDR3 is CASSPGTNTEAFF. The DNA for the CDR3 is TGTGCCAGCAGTCCCGGGACGAACACTGAAGCTTTCTTT.

Concerning this clone itself: One junction end disagrees with the germline gene, perhaps due to a read error. The chain recombines TRBV12-5 with TRBJ1-5; no firm D call. In germline, CDR1 is LGHNT, CDR2 FRNRAP. The CDR3 is made up of 13 amino acids. For the CDR3, the DNA is TGTGCTAGTGGTTTGGCCGAAAATCGGCCCCAGCATTTT. As protein: CASGLAENRPQHF.

This chain uses TRBV7-2 with TRBJ1-1, with D maybe TRBD1 (5 bases). This CDR3 contains 12 residues. Germline assignment: CDR1 SGHTA and CDR2 FQGNSA. V lost 6 bases and J 11 bases, leaving 16 bases between the germline ends. The CDR3 coding sequence is TGTGCCAGCAGTCATAGCCAGGGAGCGGCTTTCTTT. Translating gives CASSHSQGAAFF. Together with reference TRBV7-2 and TRBJ1-1, the CDR3 gives the full variable domain: GAGVSQSPSNKVTEKGKDVELRCDPISGHTALYWYRQSLGQGLEFLIYFQGNSAPDKSGLPSDRFSAERTGGSVSTLTIQRTQQEDSAVYLCASSHSQGAAFFGQGTRLTVV.

The rearrangement uses TRBV30 and TRBJ2-5; 8 bases align to TRBD1. This CDR3 is 15 amino acids long. CDR1 is GTSNPN, CDR2 SVGIG, per germline (reference sequence). The V gene end was trimmed by 2 bases and the J gene end by 1 base; junction bases not matched to a gene: 6. The CDR3 is CAWSLGQGPQETQYF. The CDR3 DNA follows: TGTGCCTGGAGTCTAGGACAGGGCCCCCAAGAGACCCAGTACTTC.

The chain joins TRBV27 to TRBJ2-7; D is ambiguous. This CDR3 is built from 16 residues. The ends were cut back, 6 bases at V and 0 bases at J, with 18 bases in the middle. Germline V gene sequence: CDR1 MNHEY, CDR2 SMNVEV (reference sequence). In DNA form, the CDR3 reads TGTGCCAGCAGCTCCGATCCGACCAGAAACTCCTACGAGCAGTACTTC. It translates to CASSSDPTRNSYEQYF.

V gene TRBV18 combines with J gene TRBJ1-4, with TRBD1 identical over 8 bases. Germline lookup yields CDR1 KGHSH and CDR2 LQKENI. CDR3 length equals 16 residues. V lost 4 bases to trimming and J lost 4 bases; unmatched junction nucleotides: 8. CDR3 protein: CASSLNGQGGNEKLFF. CDR3 nucleotide sequence: TGTGCCAGCTCACTAAACGGACAGGGTGGTAATGAAAAACTGTTTTTT.

This chain uses TRBV5-1 with TRBJ2-7; no firm D call. Trimming removed 0 bases from V and 1 base from J, with 11 bases in between. This CDR3 is built from 15 residues. Per germline, CDR1 SGHRS and CDR2 YFSETQ. CDR3 loop: CASSLGGRNSYEQYF. Written as DNA, the CDR3 is TGCGCCAGCAGCTTGGGCGGACGGAATTCCTACGAGCAGTACTTC.

The gene calls are TRBV5-4 and TRBJ1-1, with 7 bases aligning to TRBD1. The CDR3 extends over 16 amino acids. V shed 3 bases, J shed 2 bases, and the junction held 10 bases outside the gene matches. Germline V gives CDR1 SGHNT, CDR2 YYREEE (reference sequence). The CDR3 here is CASSSWSGTANTEAFF. CDR3 sequence (DNA): TGTGCCAGCAGCTCTTGGTCCGGGACAGCAAACACTGAAGCTTTCTTT.

The chain carries TRBV5-6 and TRBJ1-6; 9 bases match TRBD1. The CDR3 covers 16 residues. Germline lookup yields CDR1 SGHDT and CDR2 YYEEEE. The J segment lost 12 bases and the V segment lost 0 bases, leaving 10 bases of the junction unmatched. The DNA for the CDR3 is TGTGCCAGCAGCTTGGACAGGGGGCGCATCTTAGAACCCCTCCACTTT. This gives the protein CASSLDRGRILEPLHF.

V usage is TRBV9 and J usage is TRBJ2-7, with D maybe TRBD1 (7 bases). The CDR3 contains 15 residues. Germline CDR1 SGDLS, CDR2 YYNGEE. Trimming took 4 bases from V and 6 from J, leaving 20 bases between them. The CDR3 DNA sequence: TGTGCCAGCAGCCCCCGGACAGGCGGTAGCGGCGAGCAGTACTTC. Its translation is CASSPRTGGSGEQYF.

This chain joins TRBV5-4 and TRBJ1-1; TRBD1 matches 7 bases. Trimming cost V 3 bases and J 3 bases; bases outside gene matches: 11. From germline, CDR1 is SGHNT and CDR2 YYREEE (reference sequence). CDR3 length: 16 residues. CDR3 sequence reads: CASSYRTGGVDTEAFF. The CDR3 nucleotides are TGTGCCAGCAGCTATCGGACAGGAGGTGTTGACACTGAAGCTTTCTTT.

This clone was seen many times. The chain has TRBV10-3 and TRBJ2-3, with TRBD1 as a possible D gene (6 bases). Between the trimmed V and J ends, which lost 7 bases and 5 bases, there was a span of 13 bases. CDR3 size: 13 residues. Germline V lookup: CDR1 ENHRY, CDR2 SYGVKD. The CDR3 DNA reads TGTGCCATCACCGCTGGGGGCGGAGATACGCAGTATTTT. This codes for CAITAGGGDTQYF.

This rearrangement joins TRBV18 to TRBJ2-5, with D unresolved. The V end was cut by 5 bases, the J end by 5 bases, with 12 bases between. The CDR3 extends over 13 amino acids. Germline lookup yields CDR1 KGHSH and CDR2 LQKENI. The CDR3 protein is CASSSQLRETQYF. In nucleotides, the CDR3 is TGTGCCAGCTCATCCCAGCTCCGGGAGACCCAGTACTTC.

In nucleotides, the CDR3 is TGTGCCAGCAGCTTGTCTGGCGTCAAAGGTACCTACGAGCAGTACTTC. The encoded protein is CASSLSGVKGTYEQYF. V is TRBV7-2 and J is TRBJ2-7; D not resolved. V shed 3 bases and J shed 2 bases, with 17 bases lying between them. Germline CDR1 reads SGHTA; CDR2 reads FQGNSA. The CDR3 is 16 amino acids.